The 10 T cell receptor beta chains listed next were all sequenced from one sample in a study of OX40 agonist ivuxolimab in advanced cancers. Only in-frame clones appear in the TCRdb table, and some are missing; sequencing was by immunoSEQ multiplex PCR. The sample lists 91,000 or so clones, approximately 94% occurring once. This specimen consisted of CD4+ or CD8+ T cells sorted from blood, obtained in a trial of the OX40 agonist ivuxolimab. These receptors came from an adult with an advanced solid tumor such as melanoma, head and neck, liver or kidney cancer.

The chain recombines TRBV5-1 with TRBJ1-4; the D gene is possibly TRBD1 (5 bases). The CDR3 loop spans 15 amino acids. From germline, CDR1 is SGHRS and CDR2 YFSETQ. The V and J ends lost 0 bases and 1 base respectively, with 7 bases between them. CDR3 residues: CASSLVGVTNEKLFF. CDR3 DNA sequence: TGCGCCAGCAGCTTGGTAGGGGTAACTAATGAAAAACTGTTTTTT.

The gene calls are TRBV5-1 and TRBJ1-6; maybe TRBD1 (6 bases). Germline values: CDR1 SGHRS, CDR2 YFSETQ. V gave up 4 bases and J gave up 0 bases, with 14 bases separating them. This CDR3 contains 17 residues. The CDR3 DNA follows: TGCGCCAGCAGCCCCGGGACACCGAGCTCCTATAATTCACCCCTCCACTTT. This sequence encodes CASSPGTPSSYNSPLHF.

The chain combines TRBV29-1 with TRBJ1-1, with 10 bases lining up with TRBD1. After removal of 7 bases from V and 10 bases from J, the junction contained 9 bases not matched to a gene. Germline V CDR1 and CDR2: SQVTM, ANQGSEA. The CDR3 loop spans 12 amino acids. The CDR3 spells CSAKGTGEGAFF. Here the CDR3 DNA reads TGCAGCGCCAAAGGGACAGGGGAGGGAGCTTTCTTT.

This clone was seen a single time. This sequence joins TRBV2 and TRBJ1-4; 8 bases fit TRBD1. This CDR3 region has 19 residues. CDR1 and CDR2 (germline): SNHLY, FYNNEI. Trimming cost V 6 bases and J 3 bases; bases outside gene matches: 18. The CDR3 reads CASRGDRDRHGVANEKLFF. DNA of the CDR3: TGTGCCAGCAGGGGTGACCGGGACAGGCACGGGGTGGCTAATGAAAAACTGTTTTTT.

The V and J genes are TRBV5-1 and TRBJ1-1; D uncertain. Deletions cut 0 bases from V and 0 bases from J, with 12 bases between. CDR3 length: 16 residues. CDR1 is SGHRS and CDR2 is YFSETQ in the germline V gene. CDR3 nucleotide sequence: TGCGCCAGCAGCTTGGACCCACTCACAGTGAACACTGAAGCTTTCTTT. Its protein product is CASSLDPLTVNTEAFF. The variable domain in full, with the rest retrieved from reference TRBV5-1 and TRBJ1-1, is KAGVTQTPRYLIKTRGQQVTLSCSPISGHRSVSWYQQTPGQGLQFLFEYFSETQRNKGNFPGRFSGRQFSNSRSEMNVSTLELGDSALYLCASSLDPLTVNTEAFFGQGTRLTVV.

The chain uses TRBV9 and TRBJ2-4; TRBD2 might be the D (5 bases). The CDR3 spans 14 residues. CDR1 is SGDLS and CDR2 is YYNGEE in the germline V gene. The V end lost 0 bases, the J end lost 12 bases, and 16 bases lay between the germline ends. CDR3 in amino acids: CASSVDRTAAYQYF. The CDR3 DNA sequence: TGTGCCAGCAGCGTAGATAGAACAGCGGCCTATCAGTACTTC.

The chain links TRBV5-4 to TRBJ1-3, with D possibly matching TRBD1 (6 bases). The germline gives CDR1 SGHNT, CDR2 YYREEE (reference sequence). The germline V and J ends were trimmed by 1 base and 2 bases, with 10 bases remaining between them. The CDR3 is made up of 15 amino acids. The CDR3 reads CASSLIQGTGNTIYF. DNA for the CDR3: TGTGCCAGCAGCTTGATACAGGGAACTGGAAACACCATATATTTT.

V gene TRBV7-2 combines with J gene TRBJ2-5; TRBD1 aligns across 7 bases. The DNA end favors TRBJ2-7, so the J call may be wrong. This CDR3 is built from 14 residues. Germline CDR1 SGHTA, CDR2 FQGNSA. The CDR3 spells CASSFDRASYEQYF. Written as DNA, the CDR3 is TGTGCCAGCAGCTTCGACAGGGCGTCCTACGAGCAGTACTTC.

The table lists this clone with a count of one. The rearrangement joins TRBV6-5 to TRBJ1-2, with D possibly being TRBD1 (5 bases). The CDR3 contains 12 residues. Germline CDR1 reads MNHEY; CDR2 reads SVGAGI. V lost 6 bases to trimming and J lost 4 bases, with 9 bases between them. The CDR3 DNA is TGTGCCAGCAGCTACCAGGGCTATGGCTACACCTTC. It specifies CASSYQGYGYTF.

This chain links TRBV5-1 with TRBJ2-3; 11 nucleotides line up with TRBD1. Germline lookup yields CDR1 SGHRS and CDR2 YFSETQ. Trimming cost V 4 bases and J 3 bases; bases outside gene matches: 13. CDR3 length: 18 residues. The CDR3 region has the DNA TGCGCCAGCAGCGCCTCGCCACCGGGACAGGGGGAAACAGATACGCAGTATTTT. As protein: CASSASPPGQGETDTQYF.